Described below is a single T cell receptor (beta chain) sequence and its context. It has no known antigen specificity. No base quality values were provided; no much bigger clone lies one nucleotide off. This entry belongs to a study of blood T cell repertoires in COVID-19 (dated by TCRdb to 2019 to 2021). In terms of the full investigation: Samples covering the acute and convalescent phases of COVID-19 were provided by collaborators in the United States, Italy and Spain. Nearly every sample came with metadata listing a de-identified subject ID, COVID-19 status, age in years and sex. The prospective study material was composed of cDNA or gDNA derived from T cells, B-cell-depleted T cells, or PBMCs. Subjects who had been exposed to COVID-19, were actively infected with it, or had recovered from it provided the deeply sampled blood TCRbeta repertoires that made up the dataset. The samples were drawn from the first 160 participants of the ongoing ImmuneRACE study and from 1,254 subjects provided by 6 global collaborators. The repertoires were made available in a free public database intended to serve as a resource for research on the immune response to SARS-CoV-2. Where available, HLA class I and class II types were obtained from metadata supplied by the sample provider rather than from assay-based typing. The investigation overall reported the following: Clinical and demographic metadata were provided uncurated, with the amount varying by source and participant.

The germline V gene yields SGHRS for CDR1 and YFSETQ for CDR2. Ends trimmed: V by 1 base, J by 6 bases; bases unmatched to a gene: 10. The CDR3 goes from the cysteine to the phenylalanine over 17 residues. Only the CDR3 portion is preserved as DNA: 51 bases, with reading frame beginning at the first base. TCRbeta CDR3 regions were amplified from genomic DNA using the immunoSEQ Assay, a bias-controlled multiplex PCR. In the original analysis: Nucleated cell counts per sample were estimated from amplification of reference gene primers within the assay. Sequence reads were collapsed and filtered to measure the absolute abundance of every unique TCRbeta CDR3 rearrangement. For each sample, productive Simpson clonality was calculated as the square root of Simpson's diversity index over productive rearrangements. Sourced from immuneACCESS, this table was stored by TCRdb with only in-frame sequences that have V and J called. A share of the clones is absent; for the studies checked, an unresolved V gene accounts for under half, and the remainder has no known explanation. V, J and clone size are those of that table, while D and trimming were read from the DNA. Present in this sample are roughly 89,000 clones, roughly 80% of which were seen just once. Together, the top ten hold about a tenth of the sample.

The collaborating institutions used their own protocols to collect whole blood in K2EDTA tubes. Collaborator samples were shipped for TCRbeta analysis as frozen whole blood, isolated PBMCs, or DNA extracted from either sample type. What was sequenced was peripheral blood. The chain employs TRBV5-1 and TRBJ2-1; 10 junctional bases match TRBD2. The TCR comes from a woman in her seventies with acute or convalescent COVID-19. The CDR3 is CASSLTSPGLASNEQFF. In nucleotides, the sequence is TGCGCCAGCAGCTTGACGTCACCGGGACTAGCGAGCAATGAGCAGTTCTTC.